The clone carrying this T cell receptor beta chain was detected a few times. What it binds is not known. This sample was included in a study of T-cell memory formation after mild COVID-19. Study summary: Across donors, TCR clusters were largely donor specific.

Study-level points and caveats: CD4+ bias marked clones expanding day 15 to 37, unlike balanced contracting clones. Most CD4+ clones that shrank were in CM and EM, while CD8+ ones turned up in EMRA.

Each CDR3 protein gets one entry after TCRdb re-called the 5' RACE reads with MiXCR. The top ten hold around a fifth of the sample, which has around 300,000 distinct CDR3 sequences, 14% seen once. The CDR3 has 15 amino acids. Germline-derived CDR1 and CDR2 are MNHEY and SVGAGI. Trimming left V 2 bases short and J 5 bases short, with 15 bases between. The source of this sequence is a young man who had mild COVID-19 (a few samples of this study predate the infection). Cell type and time point are not known. This chain uses TRBV6-5 with TRBJ2-5; D is tentatively TRBD1 or TRBD2 (5 bases each). Material: PBMCs or a T cell subset sorted from them (not recorded which). CDR3 bases: TGTGCCAGCAGTTACCAAAGGGACCGCCGGGAGACCCAGTACTTC. Its translation: CASSYQRDRRETQYF.